These 23 T cell receptor beta chains were sequenced from one sample in a study of T cells in Graves' hyperthyroidism and ophthalmopathy. Amplified TCR beta CDR3 regions derived from RNA transcripts. HTBI primers were employed in a first-round RT-PCR of the TCR CDR3. TCRdb independently ran MiXCR on the multiplex PCR reads; one entry per CDR3 protein. Among roughly 380,000 distinct CDR3 sequences listed, roughly an eighth were seen once. Sequencing was performed on blood. The receptors originated from a young woman with Graves' hyperthyroidism.

The chain joins TRBV20-1 to TRBJ1-5; possibly TRBD1 for D (5 bases). Trimming removed 0 bases from V and 4 bases from J, with 10 bases in between. Per germline, CDR1 DFQATT and CDR2 SNEGSKA (reference sequence). There are 14 residues in the CDR3. The DNA for the CDR3 is TGCAGTGCTAGAGAGGGGGGATCAAATCAGCCCCAGCATTTT. Translation gives CSAREGGSNQPQHF.

The chain links TRBV30 to TRBJ2-7; the match to TRBD1 covers 9 bases. From germline, CDR1 is GTSNPN and CDR2 SVGIG (reference sequence). V shed 5 bases and J 6 bases; nucleotides not matched to a gene: 5. The CDR3 runs 12 residues. The CDR3 DNA reads TGTGCCTGGGGGACAGGGCGAGGCGAGCAGTACTTC. This codes for CAWGTGRGEQYF.

This clonotype has a count of ten or more. The chain employs TRBV5-1 and TRBJ2-2; D gene unclear. The CDR3 loop spans 15 amino acids. The germline V gene encodes CDR1 SGHRS and CDR2 YFSETQ. Trimming cost V 0 bases and J 5 bases, with 11 bases left between them. CDR3 nucleotides: TGCGCCAGCAGCTTGGCCGGAGTGCGGACCGGGGAGCTGTTTTTT. Its protein product is CASSLAGVRTGELFF. Using reference TRBV5-1 and TRBJ2-2 for the parts outside the CDR3, the full variable domain is KAGVTQTPRYLIKTRGQQVTLSCSPISGHRSVSWYQQTPGQGLQFLFEYFSETQRNKGNFPGRFSGRQFSNSRSEMNVSTLELGDSALYLCASSLAGVRTGELFFGEGSRLTVL.

This clonotype occurred many times. This rearrangement joins TRBV28 to TRBJ1-1; no firm D call. Germline V CDR1 and CDR2: MDHEN, SYDVKM. V dropped 1 base and J dropped 0 bases, with 6 bases sitting between them. This CDR3 is 14 amino acids long. The CDR3 DNA is TGTGCCAGCAGTTTATTAACATTGAACACTGAAGCTTTCTTT. It translates to CASSLLTLNTEAFF.

This clonotype showed up many times. J is TRBJ1-2 and V is TRBV30; maybe TRBD1 (5 bases). CDR3 size: 14 residues. V was pared by 5 bases and J by 3 bases, with 16 bases between. Germline lookup yields CDR1 GTSNPN and CDR2 SVGIG (reference sequence). This CDR3 reads CAWEIRTPHYGYTF. In nucleotides, the CDR3 is TGTGCCTGGGAAATTCGGACACCTCACTATGGCTACACCTTC.

In this sample, this clonotype turned up a few times. The V and J genes are TRBV27 and TRBJ1-4; D is unresolved. The germline gives CDR1 MNHEY, CDR2 SMNVEV (reference sequence). The CDR3 is 15 residues long. With 8 bases removed from V and 6 bases from J, the gap between germline ends came to 19 bases. CDR3 nucleotide sequence: TGTGCCAGCCGGGTTACACCCCAAGCGCATGAAAAACTGTTTTTT. It encodes CASRVTPQAHEKLFF.

There are a few counts of this clonotype. With a much larger clone just one base away, this may be a read error. This chain joins TRBV5-1 and TRBJ1-2; 9 nucleotides agree with TRBD1. The CDR3 loop spans 18 amino acids. The V gene's germline CDR1 is SGHRS and CDR2 YFSETQ. CDR3 in DNA: TGCGCCGGCAGCTGGTCGGGACAGGGTCCCGGAGTTGGCTATGGCTACACCTTC. Its translation is CAGSWSGQGPGVGYGYTF. The full variable domain, with the rest looked up from reference TRBV5-1 and TRBJ1-2, is KAGVTQTPRYLIKTRGQQVTLSCSPISGHRSVSWYQQTPGQGLQFLFEYFSETQRNKGNFPGRFSGRQFSNSRSEMNVSTLELGDSALYLCAGSWSGQGPGVGYGYTFGSGTRLTVV.

The V and J genes are TRBV5-1 and TRBJ2-7; 9 positions match TRBD2. V was pared by 4 bases and J by 6 bases, with 8 bases of the junction left unmatched. Germline assignment: CDR1 SGHRS and CDR2 YFSETQ. This CDR3 is 14 amino acids long. The CDR3 reads CASSLAGGSGEQYF. The CDR3, as DNA: TGCGCCAGCAGCCTGGCGGGGGGGTCGGGCGAGCAGTACTTC.

The chain links TRBV27 to TRBJ2-2; 7 nucleotides line up with TRBD2. Germline V gene lookup returns CDR1 MNHEY and CDR2 SMNVEV (reference sequence). The CDR3 contains 13 residues. V trimming: 8 bases; J trimming: 6 bases; junction bases outside the gene matches: 6. The CDR3 DNA follows: TGTGCCAGCCATATGGGGGGGTCCGGGGAGCTGTTTTTT. Protein product: CASHMGGSGELFF.

Ten or more counts support this clonotype. This sequence joins TRBV5-1 and TRBJ2-7, with TRBD2 identical over 15 bases. From germline, CDR1 is SGHRS and CDR2 YFSETQ. The CDR3 contains 15 residues. Trimming cost V 4 bases and J 4 bases; bases outside gene matches: 3. Here the CDR3 DNA reads TGCGCCAGCAGCCCCGGACTAGCGGGGGGGTACGAGCAGTACTTC. Protein sequence: CASSPGLAGGYEQYF.

The CDR3 DNA reads TGCGCCAGCAGACCCACAACACTAGCGGGAGTGACAGATACGCAGTATTTT. This translates into CASRPTTLAGVTDTQYF. This chain joins TRBV5-1 and TRBJ2-3, with 11 nucleotides matching TRBD2. Losses at the gene ends were 5 bases for V and 3 bases for J; bases not matched to a gene: 11. The CDR3 contains 17 residues. CDR1 is SGHRS, CDR2 YFSETQ, per germline.

The table lists this clonotype with many counts. The gene calls are TRBV28 and TRBJ2-7; 9 nucleotides align to TRBD1. The CDR3 length is 14 residues. Trimming at V came to 3 bases and at J to 3 bases, leaving 3 bases not matched to a gene. CDR1 and CDR2 from the germline V gene are MDHEN and SYDVKM. The CDR3 here is CASSFRDRVYEQYF. CDR3 in DNA: TGTGCCAGCAGTTTCCGGGACAGGGTCTACGAGCAGTACTTC.

This clonotype has ten or more counts. The V call is TRBV20-1, the J call TRBJ1-5; TRBD1 matches at 9 bases. In germline, CDR1 is DFQATT, CDR2 SNEGSKA (reference sequence). Germline trimming cut 2 bases from V and 7 bases from J; bases unmatched to any gene: 6. The CDR3 consists of 14 residues. The CDR3 DNA sequence: TGCAGTGCTAGATCCGGGACAGGGTTCCAGCCCCAGCATTTT. Translated, it gives CSARSGTGFQPQHF.

V and J are TRBV19 and TRBJ2-1, with 9 bases matching TRBD1. CDR3 size: 15 residues. CDR1 LNHDA and CDR2 SQIVND come from the germline V gene (reference sequence). Trimming removed 6 bases from V and 2 bases from J; junction bases left unmatched: 5. CDR3 residues: CASREWDRAYNEQFF. The DNA of the CDR3 is TGTGCCAGTAGAGAATGGGACAGGGCCTACAATGAGCAGTTCTTC. Variable domain in full (rest from reference TRBV19 and TRBJ2-1): DGGITQSPKYLFRKEGQNVTLSCEQNLNHDAMYWYRQDPGQGLRLIYYSQIVNDFQKGDIAEGYSVSREKKESFPLTVTSAQKNPTAFYLCASREWDRAYNEQFFGPGTRLTVL.

This clonotype was recorded many times. V gene TRBV29-1 combines with J gene TRBJ2-3; TRBD2 aligns across 10 bases. This CDR3 contains 14 residues. CDR1 SQVTM and CDR2 ANQGSEA come from the germline V gene. After removal of 5 bases from V and 6 bases from J, the junction contained 8 bases not matched to a gene. Written as DNA, the CDR3 is TGCAGCGTTACGGCTAGCGGGAGTCGTGATACGCAGTATTTT. Its translation is CSVTASGSRDTQYF.

This clonotype turned up a few times. The rearrangement links TRBV20-1 to TRBJ1-5, with D possibly TRBD1 on 5 matching bases. Germline values: CDR1 DFQATT, CDR2 SNEGSKA (reference sequence). V lost 3 bases to trimming and J lost 5 bases, with 8 bases between them. The CDR3 contains 12 residues. The CDR3 is CSASGGDQPQHF. CDR3 coding DNA: TGCAGTGCTAGCGGGGGGGATCAGCCCCAGCATTTT.

V gene TRBV19 combines with J gene TRBJ1-5, with 8 bases lining up with TRBD1. CDR3 length equals 14 residues. Trimming took 5 bases from V and 4 from J; bases not matched to a gene: 4. CDR1 and CDR2 (germline): LNHDA, SQIVND (reference sequence). The CDR3 DNA reads as TGTGCCAGTAGTGTTGACAGGGGAAATCAGCCCCAGCATTTT. Translated: CASSVDRGNQPQHF.

In DNA, the CDR3 is TGTGCCAGCAGTTTCAGATTCAACACTGAAGCTTTCTTT. Translation gives CASSFRFNTEAFF. This chain joins TRBV6-1 and TRBJ1-1; no firm D call. V was cut by 5 bases and J by 2 bases, with 9 bases left in between. The germline V gene encodes CDR1 MNHNS and CDR2 SASEGT. This CDR3 comprises 13 residues.

Many counts were recorded for this clonotype. The V gene is TRBV2, the J gene TRBJ2-1, with D hard to call. Trimming shortened V by 5 bases and J by 2 bases, and 7 bases separated the two germline ends. In germline, CDR1 is SNHLY, CDR2 FYNNEI. The CDR3 covers 13 residues. The CDR3 protein is CASSNFPYNEQFF. DNA of the CDR3: TGTGCCAGCAGTAACTTCCCCTACAATGAGCAGTTCTTC.

Many counts were recorded for this clonotype. The chain uses TRBV27 and TRBJ2-7, with D unresolved. Germline CDR1 and CDR2: MNHEY and SMNVEV (reference sequence). The CDR3 runs to 14 residues. The V and J ends lost 5 bases and 5 bases respectively, with 16 bases between them. The CDR3 sequence is CASSPVGVGHEQYF. CDR3 in DNA: TGTGCCAGCAGTCCAGTCGGTGTCGGGCACGAGCAGTACTTC.

This clonotype was seen a few times. The rearrangement uses TRBV5-8 and TRBJ2-5; TRBD2 might be the D (6 bases). CDR1 SGHTS and CDR2 YDEGEE come from the germline V gene. CDR3 size: 14 residues. Trimming left V 1 base short and J 5 bases short, with 12 bases between. The CDR3 loop is CASSLRGSLETQYF. DNA of the CDR3: TGTGCCAGCAGCTTGCGGGGGAGTCTCGAGACCCAGTACTTC.

This clonotype appeared many times. The DNA of the CDR3 is TGTGCCAGCATTAGGAACGACAGGGTCCAAGAGACCCAGTACTTC. This encodes CASIRNDRVQETQYF. This chain links TRBV6-1 with TRBJ2-5; 7 bases are shared with TRBD1. The germline V gene has CDR1 MNHNS and CDR2 SASEGT. Trimming took 7 bases from V and 1 from J; bases not matched to a gene: 9. The CDR3 is 15 amino acids.

This clonotype was found many times. This chain uses TRBV7-3 with TRBJ2-1; perhaps TRBD2 as D (6 bases). Germline V CDR1 and CDR2: SGHTA, FQGTGA. This CDR3 is 13 amino acids long. V gave up 2 bases and J gave up 7 bases, with 9 bases separating them. CDR3 loop: CASSLGTQNEQFF. Here the CDR3 DNA reads TGTGCCAGCAGCTTAGGGACTCAAAATGAGCAGTTCTTC.